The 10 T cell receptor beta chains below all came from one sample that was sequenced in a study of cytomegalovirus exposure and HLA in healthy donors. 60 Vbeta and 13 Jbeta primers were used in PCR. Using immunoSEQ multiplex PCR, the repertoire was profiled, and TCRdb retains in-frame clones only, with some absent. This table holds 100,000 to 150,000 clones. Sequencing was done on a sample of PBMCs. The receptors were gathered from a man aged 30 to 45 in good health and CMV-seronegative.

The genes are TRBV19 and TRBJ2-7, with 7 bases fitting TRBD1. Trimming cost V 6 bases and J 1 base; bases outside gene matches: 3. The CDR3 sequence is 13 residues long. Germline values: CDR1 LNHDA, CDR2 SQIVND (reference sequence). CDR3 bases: TGTGCCAGTAGCGTGGACAGGTCCTACGAGCAGTACTTC. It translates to CASSVDRSYEQYF.

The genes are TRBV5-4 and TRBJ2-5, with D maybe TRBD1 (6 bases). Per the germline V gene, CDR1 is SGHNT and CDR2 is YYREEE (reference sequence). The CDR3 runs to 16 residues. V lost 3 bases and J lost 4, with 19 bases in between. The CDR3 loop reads CASSSRQGQMGETQYF. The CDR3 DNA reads TGTGCCAGCAGCTCGCGCCAAGGACAGATGGGAGAGACCCAGTACTTC.

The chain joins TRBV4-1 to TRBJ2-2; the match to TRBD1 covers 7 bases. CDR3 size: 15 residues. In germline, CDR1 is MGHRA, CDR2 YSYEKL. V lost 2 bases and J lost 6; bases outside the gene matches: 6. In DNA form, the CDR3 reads TGCGCCAGCAGCCAAAAGACAGGGTCCCCCGGGGAGCTGTTTTTT. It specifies CASSQKTGSPGELFF.

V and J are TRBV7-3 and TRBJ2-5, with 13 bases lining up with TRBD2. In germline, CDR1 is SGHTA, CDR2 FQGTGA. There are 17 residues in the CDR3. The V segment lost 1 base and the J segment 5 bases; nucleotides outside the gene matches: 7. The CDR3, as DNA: TGTGCCAGCAGCTTAAAACTAGCGGGAGGGCCGAGGGAGACCCAGTACTTC. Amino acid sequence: CASSLKLAGGPRETQYF.

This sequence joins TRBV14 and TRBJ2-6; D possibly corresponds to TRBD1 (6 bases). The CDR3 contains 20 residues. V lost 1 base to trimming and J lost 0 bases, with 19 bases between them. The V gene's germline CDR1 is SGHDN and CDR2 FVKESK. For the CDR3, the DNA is TGTGCCAGCAGCCAAGTTGAGTGGGGCAGGGGCGGCTCTGGGGCCAACGTCCTGACTTTC. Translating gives CASSQVEWGRGGSGANVLTF.

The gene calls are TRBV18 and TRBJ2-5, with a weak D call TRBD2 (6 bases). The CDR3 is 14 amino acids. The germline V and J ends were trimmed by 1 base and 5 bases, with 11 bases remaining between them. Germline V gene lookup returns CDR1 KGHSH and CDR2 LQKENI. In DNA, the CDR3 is TGTGCCAGCTCACCACGCGGGGTATCGGAGACCCAGTACTTC. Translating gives CASSPRGVSETQYF.

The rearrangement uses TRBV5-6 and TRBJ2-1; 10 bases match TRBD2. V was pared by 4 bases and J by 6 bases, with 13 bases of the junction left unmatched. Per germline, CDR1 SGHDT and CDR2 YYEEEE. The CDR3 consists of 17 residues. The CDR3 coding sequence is TGTGCCAGCAGCCTAAGGCGGGGTAGCGGGAGGAGCAATGAGCAGTTCTTC. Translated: CASSLRRGSGRSNEQFF.

The CDR3 is CAWSGTSGILEQYF. The CDR3 DNA reads TGTGCCTGGAGTGGAACTAGCGGGATCCTTGAGCAGTACTTC. This chain joins TRBV30 and TRBJ2-7; the match to TRBD2 covers 10 bases. CDR3 length: 14 residues. The junction had 7 bases not matched to a gene; V was cut back by 1 base and J by 7 bases. The germline V gene has CDR1 GTSNPN and CDR2 SVGIG (reference sequence).

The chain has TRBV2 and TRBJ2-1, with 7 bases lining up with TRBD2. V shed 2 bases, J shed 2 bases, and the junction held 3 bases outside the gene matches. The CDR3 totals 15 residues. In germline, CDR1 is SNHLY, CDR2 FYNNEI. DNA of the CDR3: TGTGCCAGCAGTGAATTAGGACTAGCCTACAATGAGCAGTTCTTC. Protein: CASSELGLAYNEQFF. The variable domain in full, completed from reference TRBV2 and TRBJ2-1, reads EPEVTQTPSHQVTQMGQEVILRCVPISNHLYFYWYRQILGQKVEFLVSFYNNEISEKSEIFDDQFSVERPDGSNFTLKIRSTKLEDSAMYFCASSELGLAYNEQFFGPGTRLTVL.

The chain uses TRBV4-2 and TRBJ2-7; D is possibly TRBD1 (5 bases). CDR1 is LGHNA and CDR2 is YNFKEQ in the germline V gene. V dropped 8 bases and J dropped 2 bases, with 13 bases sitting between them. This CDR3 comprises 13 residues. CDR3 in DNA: TGTGCCAGCGGGGCAGCCGCCACCTACGAGCAGTACTTC. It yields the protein CASGAAATYEQYF.